This T cell receptor beta chain stems from a study of shared clonotypes between healthy human individuals. Study background: Each donor contributed plates that comprised three CD4 naive, three CD4 memory, two CD8 naive and one CD8 memory.

Some clones are missing from TCRdb's copy, which holds only in-frame ones; the method was immunoSEQ multiplex PCR. The sample shows about 2 million clones, roughly 94% of them seen only once. Concerning this clone: Its target is unknown.

The study, taken as a whole, reports: Non-shared clonotypes were found to have lower generation probabilities than the clonotypes that were shared by all four of the sorted-subset donors.

Germline V CDR1 and CDR2: GTSNPN, SVGIG (reference sequence). The CDR3 has 15 amino acids. The V and J ends lost 0 bases and 6 bases respectively, with 12 bases between them. This TCR came from a young man in good health. The chain couples TRBV30 to TRBJ1-6; D uncertain. Sequencing was done on a sample of naive CD4+ T cells sorted from blood. Noted subset: CD45RA+ positively selected. For the CDR3, the DNA is TGTGCCTGGAGTGTAGAGGGAGCGTTTAATTCACCCCTCCACTTT. The encoded protein is CAWSVEGAFNSPLHF.